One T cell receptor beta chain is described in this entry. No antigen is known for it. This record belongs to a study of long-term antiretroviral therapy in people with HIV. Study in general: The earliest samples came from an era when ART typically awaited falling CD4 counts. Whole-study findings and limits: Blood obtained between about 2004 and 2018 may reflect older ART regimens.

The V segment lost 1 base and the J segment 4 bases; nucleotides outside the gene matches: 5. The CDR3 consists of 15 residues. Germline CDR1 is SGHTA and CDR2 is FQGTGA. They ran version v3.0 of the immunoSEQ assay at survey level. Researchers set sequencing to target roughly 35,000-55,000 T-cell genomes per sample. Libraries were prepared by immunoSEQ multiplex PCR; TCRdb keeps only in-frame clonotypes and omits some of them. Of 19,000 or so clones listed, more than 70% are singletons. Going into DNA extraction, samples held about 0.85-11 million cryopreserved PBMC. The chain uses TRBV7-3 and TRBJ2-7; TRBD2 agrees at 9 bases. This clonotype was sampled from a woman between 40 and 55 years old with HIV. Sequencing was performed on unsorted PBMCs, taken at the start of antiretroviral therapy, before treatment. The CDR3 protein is CASSLSAGGGYEQYF. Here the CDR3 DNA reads TGTGCCAGCAGCTTAAGTGCGGGGGGGGGTTACGAGCAGTACTTC. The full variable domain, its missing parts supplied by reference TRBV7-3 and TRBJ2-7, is GAGVSQTPSNKVTEKGKYVELRCDPISGHTALYWYRQSLGQGPEFLIYFQGTGAADDSGLPNDRFFAVRPEGSVSTLKIQRTERGDSAVYLCASSLSAGGGYEQYFGPGTRLTVT.